This T cell receptor beta chain is drawn from a study of shared clonotypes between healthy human individuals. Study information: The plates for each donor numbered three CD4 naive, three CD4 memory, two CD8 naive and one CD8 memory. Study outcomes and limitations: A handful of donors shared approximately 5% of their naive CD4 clonotypes.

V lost 0 bases and J lost 0, with 7 bases in between. The CDR3 loop spans 15 amino acids. Germline V lookup: CDR1 SGHNT, CDR2 YENEEA. Details on this clone: What it binds is unknown. Other DNA sequences in this specimen translate into the identical CDR3.

Data came from immunoSEQ multiplex PCR; TCRdb stores just in-frame clones and leaves some out. The repertoire includes more than 1 million clones, 75% to 80% of them detected once, and approximately 0.56% sits in the top ten. Nashville, Tennessee was home to all donors, each a Caucasian adult. Material for sequencing was memory CD4+ T cells from PBMCs. Stated subset: CD45RA-negative fraction. This clonotype was obtained from a man aged 18 to 30 in good health. Some clones in this sample may be carry-over from other donors' samples. The chain carries TRBV11-3 and TRBJ2-3; tentatively, D is TRBD1 (6 bases). CDR3 protein: CASSLDGQSTDTQYF. In DNA, the CDR3 is TGTGCCAGCAGCTTAGACGGACAGAGCACAGATACGCAGTATTTT.